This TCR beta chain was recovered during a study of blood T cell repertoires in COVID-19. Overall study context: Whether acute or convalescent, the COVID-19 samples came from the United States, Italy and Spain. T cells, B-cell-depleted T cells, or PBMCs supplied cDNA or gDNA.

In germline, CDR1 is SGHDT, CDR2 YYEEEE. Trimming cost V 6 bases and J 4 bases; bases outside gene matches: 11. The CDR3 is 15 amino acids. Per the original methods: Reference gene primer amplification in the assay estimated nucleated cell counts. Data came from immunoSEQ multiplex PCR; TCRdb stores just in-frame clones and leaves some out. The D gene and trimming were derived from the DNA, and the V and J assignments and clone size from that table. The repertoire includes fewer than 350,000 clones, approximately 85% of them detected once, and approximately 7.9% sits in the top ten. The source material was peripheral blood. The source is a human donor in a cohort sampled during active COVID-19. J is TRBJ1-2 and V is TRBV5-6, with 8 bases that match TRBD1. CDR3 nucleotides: TGTGCCAGCATCCGCCGGGCAGGGGGCGTCTATGGCTACACCTTC. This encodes CASIRRAGGVYGYTF.